This T cell receptor beta chain stems from a study of post-analysis software for immune sequencing data. As for the study in general: In terms of disease course, relapsing-remitting, secondary progressive and progressive-relapsing multiple sclerosis were included. General study findings and limits: Significantly lower normalized Chao1 diversity was seen in multiple sclerosis patients than in controls. A handful of TRBV segments were significantly more frequent in patients than in controls. TRBV5-6, TRBV5-1 and TRBV20-1 were among these segments.

In its sample, this clonotype was seen once. Its target is unknown. V lost 7 bases to trimming and J lost 2 bases; unmatched junction nucleotides: 13. Germline values: CDR1 SEHNR, CDR2 FQNEAQ (reference sequence). This CDR3 spans 16 amino acids. Built from TCR beta cDNA, the libraries had unique molecular identifiers in them. In TCRdb, the PCR reads were re-called with MiXCR into one record per CDR3 protein. The sample carries around 770,000 distinct CDR3 sequences, 46% recorded once. The rearrangement uses TRBV7-9 and TRBJ2-5; 7 nucleotides agree with TRBD1. The source of this sequence is a girl aged 5 to 17 with multiple sclerosis. Material: blood. The CDR3 DNA follows: TGTGCCAGCATCCATCCTCACTGGGACAGACAAGAGACCCAGTACTTC. Translating gives CASIHPHWDRQETQYF.